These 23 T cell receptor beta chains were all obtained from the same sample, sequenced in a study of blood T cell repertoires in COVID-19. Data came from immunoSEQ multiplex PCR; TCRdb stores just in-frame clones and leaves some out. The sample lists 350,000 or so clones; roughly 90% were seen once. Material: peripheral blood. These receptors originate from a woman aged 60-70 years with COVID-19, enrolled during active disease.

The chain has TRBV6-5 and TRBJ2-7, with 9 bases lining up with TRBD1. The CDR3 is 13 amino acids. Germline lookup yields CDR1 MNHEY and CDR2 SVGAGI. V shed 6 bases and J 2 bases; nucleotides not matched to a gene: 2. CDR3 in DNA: TGTGCCAGCAGGGACAGGGGTACCTACGAGCAGTACTTC. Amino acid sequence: CASRDRGTYEQYF.

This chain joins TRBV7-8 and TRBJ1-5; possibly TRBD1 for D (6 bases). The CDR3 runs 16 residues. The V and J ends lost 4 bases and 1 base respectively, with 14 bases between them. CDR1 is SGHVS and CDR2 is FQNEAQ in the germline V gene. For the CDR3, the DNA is TGTGCCAGCAGCTCCAACTCAGGGACAAGCAATCAGCCCCAGCATTTT. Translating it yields CASSSNSGTSNQPQHF.

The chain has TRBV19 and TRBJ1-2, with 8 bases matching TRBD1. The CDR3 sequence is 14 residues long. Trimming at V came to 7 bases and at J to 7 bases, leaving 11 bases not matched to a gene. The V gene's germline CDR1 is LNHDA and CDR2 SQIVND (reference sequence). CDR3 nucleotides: TGTGCCAGTACTGGACAGGGACGTTTAGGTGGCTACACCTTC. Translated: CASTGQGRLGGYTF.

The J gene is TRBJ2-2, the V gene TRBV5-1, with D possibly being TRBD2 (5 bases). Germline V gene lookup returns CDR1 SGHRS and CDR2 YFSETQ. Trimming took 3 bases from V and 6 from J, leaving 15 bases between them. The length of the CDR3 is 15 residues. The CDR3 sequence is CASSSELAGAGELFF. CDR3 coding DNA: TGCGCCAGCAGCTCGGAGCTAGCCGGGGCCGGGGAGCTGTTTTTT.

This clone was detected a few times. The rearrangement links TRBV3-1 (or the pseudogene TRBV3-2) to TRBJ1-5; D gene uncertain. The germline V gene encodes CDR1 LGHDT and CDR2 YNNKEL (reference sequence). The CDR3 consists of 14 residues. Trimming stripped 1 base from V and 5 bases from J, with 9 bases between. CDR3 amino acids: CASSQGVRDQPQHF. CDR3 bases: TGTGCCAGCAGCCAAGGAGTCCGAGATCAGCCCCAGCATTTT.

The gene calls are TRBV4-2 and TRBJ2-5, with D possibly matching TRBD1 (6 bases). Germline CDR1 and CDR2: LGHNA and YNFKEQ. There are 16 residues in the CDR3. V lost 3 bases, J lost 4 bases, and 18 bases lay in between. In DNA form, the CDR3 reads TGTGCCAGCAGCCATGCTCGGCAGGGGACCAGAGAGACCCAGTACTTC. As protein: CASSHARQGTRETQYF.

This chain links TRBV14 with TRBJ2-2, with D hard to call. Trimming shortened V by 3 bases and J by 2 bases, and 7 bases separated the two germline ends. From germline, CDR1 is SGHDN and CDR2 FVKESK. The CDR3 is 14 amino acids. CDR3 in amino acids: CASSQSLNTGELFF. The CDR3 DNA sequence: TGTGCCAGCAGCCAGTCCCTAAACACCGGGGAGCTGTTTTTT.

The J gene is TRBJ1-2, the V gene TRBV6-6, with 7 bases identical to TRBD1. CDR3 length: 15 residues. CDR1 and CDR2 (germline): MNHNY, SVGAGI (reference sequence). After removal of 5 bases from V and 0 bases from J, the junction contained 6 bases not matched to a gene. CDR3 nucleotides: TGTGCCAGCAGTCTGGGGACAGAAGCTAACTATGGCTACACCTTC. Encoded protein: CASSLGTEANYGYTF.

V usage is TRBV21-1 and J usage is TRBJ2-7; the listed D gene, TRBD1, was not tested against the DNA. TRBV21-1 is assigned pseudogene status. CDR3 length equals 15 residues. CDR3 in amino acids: CASSKEGQGSYEQYF. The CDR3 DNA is TGTGCCAGCAGCAAAGAGGGACAGGGTTCCTACGAGCAGTACTTC.

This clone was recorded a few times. The CDR3 bases are TGTGCCAGCAGTTACGACAGCTTTCCTAATAATTCACCCCTCCACTTT. Protein: CASSYDSFPNNSPLHF. J is TRBJ1-6 and V is TRBV6-5; perhaps TRBD1 as D (5 bases). Germline assignment: CDR1 MNHEY and CDR2 SVGAGI. Trimming took off 2 bases at V and 5 bases at J, with 13 bases between the two ends. The CDR3 consists of 16 residues.

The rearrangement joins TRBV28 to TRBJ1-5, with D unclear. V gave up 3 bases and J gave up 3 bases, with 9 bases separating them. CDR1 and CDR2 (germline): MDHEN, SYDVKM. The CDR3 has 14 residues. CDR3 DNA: TGTGCCAGCAGTTTGGGCCGCCACAATCAGCCCCAGCATTTT. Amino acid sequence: CASSLGRHNQPQHF. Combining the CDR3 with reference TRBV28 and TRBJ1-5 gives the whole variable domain DVKVTQSSRYLVKRTGEKVFLECVQDMDHENMFWYRQDPGLGLRLIYFSYDVKMKEKGDIPEGYSVSREKKERFSLILESASTNQTSMYLCASSLGRHNQPQHFGDGTRLSIL.

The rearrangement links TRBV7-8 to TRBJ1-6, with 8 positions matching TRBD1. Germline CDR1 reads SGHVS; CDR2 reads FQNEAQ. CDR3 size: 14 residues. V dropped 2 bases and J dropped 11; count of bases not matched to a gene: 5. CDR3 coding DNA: TGTGCCAGCAGCTTATTACAGGGGGATGCACCCCTCCACTTT. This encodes CASSLLQGDAPLHF.

The CDR3 coding sequence is TGTGCCAGCAGCGACAAAATTAATTATGGCTACACCTTC. Protein sequence: CASSDKINYGYTF. The rearrangement uses TRBV5-4 and TRBJ1-2; D ambiguous. CDR1 SGHNT and CDR2 YYREEE come from the germline V gene (reference sequence). This CDR3 has 13 amino acids. V was cut by 4 bases and J by 5 bases, with 12 bases left in between.

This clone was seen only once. CDR3 protein: CASSSSPDSYTDTQYF. The CDR3 bases are TGTGCCAGCAGCTCATCCCCGGACAGCTACACAGATACGCAGTATTTT. V and J are TRBV7-3 and TRBJ2-3; the D gene is possibly TRBD1 (6 bases). Trimming cost V 4 bases and J 2 bases, with 16 bases left between them. Germline values: CDR1 SGHTA, CDR2 FQGTGA. CDR3 length: 16 residues.

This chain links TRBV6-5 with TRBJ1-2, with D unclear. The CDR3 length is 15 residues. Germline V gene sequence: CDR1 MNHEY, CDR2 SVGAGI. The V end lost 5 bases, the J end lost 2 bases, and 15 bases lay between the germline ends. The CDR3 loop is CASSPTSGTNYGYTF. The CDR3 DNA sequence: TGTGCCAGCAGTCCTACCTCAGGCACGAACTATGGCTACACCTTC.

DNA for the CDR3: TGTGCCAGCAGCTTATGGGTAGCAGAACCTAAAGAGACCCAGTACTTC. Translating it yields CASSLWVAEPKETQYF. The rearrangement joins TRBV7-2 to TRBJ2-5, with no clear D. Germline V lookup: CDR1 SGHTA, CDR2 FQGNSA. CDR3 length equals 16 residues. Trimming left V 2 bases short and J 3 bases short, with 16 bases between. Based on the CDR3 plus reference TRBV7-2 and TRBJ2-5, the full variable domain is GAGVSQSPSNKVTEKGKDVELRCDPISGHTALYWYRQSLGQGLEFLIYFQGNSAPDKSGLPSDRFSAERTGGSVSTLTIQRTQQEDSAVYLCASSLWVAEPKETQYFGPGTRLLVL.

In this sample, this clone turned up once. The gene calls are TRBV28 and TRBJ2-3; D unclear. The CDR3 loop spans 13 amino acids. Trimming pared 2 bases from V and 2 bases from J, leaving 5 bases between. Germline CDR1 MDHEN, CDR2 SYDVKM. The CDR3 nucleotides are TGTGCCAGCAGTTTACCAGTCACAGATACGCAGTATTTT. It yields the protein CASSLPVTDTQYF. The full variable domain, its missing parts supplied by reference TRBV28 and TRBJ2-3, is DVKVTQSSRYLVKRTGEKVFLECVQDMDHENMFWYRQDPGLGLRLIYFSYDVKMKEKGDIPEGYSVSREKKERFSLILESASTNQTSMYLCASSLPVTDTQYFGPGTRLTVL.

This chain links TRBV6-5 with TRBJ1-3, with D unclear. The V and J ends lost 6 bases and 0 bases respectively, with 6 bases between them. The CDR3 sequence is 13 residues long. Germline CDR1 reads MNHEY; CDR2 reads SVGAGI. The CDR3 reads CASRSISGNTIYF. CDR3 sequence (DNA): TGTGCCAGCAGATCAATCTCTGGAAACACCATATATTTT.

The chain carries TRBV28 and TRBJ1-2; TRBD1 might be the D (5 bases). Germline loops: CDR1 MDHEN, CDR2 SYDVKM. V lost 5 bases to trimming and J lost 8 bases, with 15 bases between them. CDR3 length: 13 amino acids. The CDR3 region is CASSGEGLNGYTF. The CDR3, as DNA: TGTGCCAGCAGTGGGGAGGGGCTGAACGGCTACACCTTC.

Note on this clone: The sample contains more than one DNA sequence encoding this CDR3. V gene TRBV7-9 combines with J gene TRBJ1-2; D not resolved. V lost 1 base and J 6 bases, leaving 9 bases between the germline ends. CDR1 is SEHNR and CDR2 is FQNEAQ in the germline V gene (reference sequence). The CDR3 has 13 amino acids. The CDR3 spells CASSLEGGHGYTF. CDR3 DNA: TGTGCCAGCAGCTTAGAAGGCGGGCATGGCTACACCTTC.

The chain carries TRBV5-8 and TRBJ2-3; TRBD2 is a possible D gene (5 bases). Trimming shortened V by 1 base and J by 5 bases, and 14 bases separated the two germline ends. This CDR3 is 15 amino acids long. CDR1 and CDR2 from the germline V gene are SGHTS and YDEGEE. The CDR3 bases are TGTGCCAGCAGCTTGTTTAACGGGGTGGGAGATACGCAGTATTTT. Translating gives CASSLFNGVGDTQYF.

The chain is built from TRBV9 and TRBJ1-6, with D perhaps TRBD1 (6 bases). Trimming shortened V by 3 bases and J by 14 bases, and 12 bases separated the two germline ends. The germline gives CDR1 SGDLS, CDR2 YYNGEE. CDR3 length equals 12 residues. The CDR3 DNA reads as TGTGCCAGCAGCGCAGGACAGTCGGCCCTCCACTTT. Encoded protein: CASSAGQSALHF.

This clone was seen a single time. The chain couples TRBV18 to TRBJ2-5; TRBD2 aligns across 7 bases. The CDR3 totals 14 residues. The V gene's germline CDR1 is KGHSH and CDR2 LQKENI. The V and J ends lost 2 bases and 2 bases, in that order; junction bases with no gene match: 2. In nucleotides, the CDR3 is TGTGCCAGCTCACCATCGCGGGGGCAAGAGACCCAGTACTTC. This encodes CASSPSRGQETQYF. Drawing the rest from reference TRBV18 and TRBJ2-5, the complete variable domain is NAGVMQNPRHLVRRRGQEARLRCSPMKGHSHVYWYRQLPEEGLKFMVYLQKENIIDESGMPKERFSAEFPKEGPSILRIQQVVRGDSAAYFCASSPSRGQETQYFGPGTRLLVL.